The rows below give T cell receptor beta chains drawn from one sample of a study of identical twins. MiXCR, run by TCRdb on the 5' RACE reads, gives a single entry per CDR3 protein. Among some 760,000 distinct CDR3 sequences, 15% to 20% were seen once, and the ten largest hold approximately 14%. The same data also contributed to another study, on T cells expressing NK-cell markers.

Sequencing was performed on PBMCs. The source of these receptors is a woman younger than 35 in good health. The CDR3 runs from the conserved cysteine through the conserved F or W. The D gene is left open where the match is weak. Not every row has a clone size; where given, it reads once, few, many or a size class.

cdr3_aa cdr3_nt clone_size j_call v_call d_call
CASSDRGTSGLNEQFF TGTGCCAGCAGTGACCGCGGGACTAGCGGTTTGAATGAGCAGTTCTTC NA TRBJ2-1 TRBV6-1 TRBD2
CASSVTGTEQYF TGTGCCAGCAGCGTGACAGGGACCGAGCAGTACTTC few TRBJ2-7 TRBV7-9 TRBD1
CASSEHRTGPEAQYF TGTGCCAGCAGTGAACATCGGACAGGACCAGAGGCCCAGTACTTC few TRBJ2-5 TRBV25-1 TRBD1
CASSSFRGTQYF TGTGCCAGCAGCTCCTTTAGGGGTACGCAGTATTTT NA TRBJ2-3 TRBV7-2 NA
CAISADRAGEKLFF TGTGCCATCAGTGCGGACAGGGCGGGCGAAAAACTGTTTTTT NA TRBJ1-4 TRBV10-3 TRBD1
CASSFKYSRFYEQYF TGTGCCAGCAGTTTTAAGTACAGTCGTTTCTACGAGCAGTACTTC NA TRBJ2-7 TRBV27 NA
CASSLARLGPEQFF TGTGCCAGCAGCTTAGCGCGACTAGGCCCGGAGCAGTTCTTC NA TRBJ2-1 TRBV7-9 NA
CASSQKELFF TGTGCCAGCAGCCAAAAGGAGCTGTTTTTT many TRBJ2-2 TRBV12-3/TRBV12-4 NA
CSASRRYYEQYF TGCAGTGCTAGCCGACGCTACTACGAGCAGTACTTC few TRBJ2-7 TRBV20-1 NA
CASSFFGYTQYF TGTGCCAGCAGCTTCTTTGGATATACGCAGTATTTT NA TRBJ2-3 TRBV7-2 NA
CASSLGRDRGRYEQFF TGCGCCAGCAGCTTGGGTCGGGACAGGGGGCGGTATGAGCAGTTCTTC few TRBJ2-1 TRBV5-1 TRBD1
CASRLTGMETQYF TGTGCCAGCAGATTGACAGGGATGGAGACCCAGTACTTC NA TRBJ2-5 TRBV12-3/TRBV12-4 TRBD1
CASSEARGGVGDTQYF TGTGCCAGCAGTGAAGCGCGGGGGGGCGTCGGAGATACGCAGTATTTT few TRBJ2-3 TRBV6-1 TRBD2
CASSWLSQETQYF TGTGCCAGCAGTTGGCTGTCCCAAGAGACCCAGTACTTC NA TRBJ2-5 TRBV12-3/TRBV12-4 NA
CASSSRGEGTEAFF TGTGCCAGCAGCTCGCGTGGGGAGGGCACTGAAGCTTTCTTT NA TRBJ1-1 TRBV5-4 NA
CASSKTGPGANVLTF TGTGCCAGCAGTAAGACAGGGCCCGGGGCCAACGTCCTGACTTTC many TRBJ2-6 TRBV12-3/TRBV12-4 TRBD1
CASSYASGVYNEQFF TGTGCCAGCAGTTACGCTAGCGGGGTCTACAATGAGCAGTTCTTC NA TRBJ2-1 TRBV6-5 TRBD2
CASSATVQETQYF TGTGCCAGCAGCGCGACTGTTCAAGAGACCCAGTACTTC few TRBJ2-5 TRBV9 NA
CASSPGTLSSTGELFF TGTGCCAGCAGCCCCGGGACTTTATCTAGCACCGGGGAGCTGTTTTTT NA TRBJ2-2 TRBV12-3/TRBV12-4 NA
CSASGTEVYEQYF TGCAGCGCTTCCGGGACAGAAGTTTACGAGCAGTACTTC few TRBJ2-7 TRBV29-1 TRBD1
CSALGLAGVSSYNEQFF TGCAGTGCCCTCGGACTAGCGGGGGTAAGCTCCTACAATGAGCAGTTCTTC once TRBJ2-1 TRBV20-1 TRBD2
CASIGAYGTGELFF TGTGCCAGCATTGGGGCTTATGGCACCGGGGAGCTGTTTTTT NA TRBJ2-2 TRBV12-3/TRBV12-4 NA
CARIRETEAFF TGTGCCAGAATCAGGGAAACTGAAGCTTTCTTT NA TRBJ1-1 TRBV12-3/TRBV12-4 NA
CASSLTRGTYTDTQYF TGTGCCAGCAGTTTAACCAGGGGCACCTACACAGATACGCAGTATTTT few TRBJ2-3 TRBV12-3/TRBV12-4 NA
CASSWPSGYTGELFF TGTGCCAGCAGCTGGCCCTCCGGCTACACCGGGGAGCTGTTTTTT NA TRBJ2-2 TRBV5-6 NA
CASSPPTSYEQYF TGTGCCAGCTCACCACCCACTAGCTACGAGCAGTACTTC many TRBJ2-7 TRBV6-6 NA
CASSSLASGQYEQYF TGTGCCAGCAGTTCCTTGGCTAGCGGACAGTACGAGCAGTACTTC NA TRBJ2-7 TRBV6-5 NA
CASSAGGSGYTF TGTGCCAGCAGTGCGGGGGGTAGCGGCTACACCTTC NA TRBJ1-2 TRBV2 NA
CASSPLWGGGSYEQYF TGTGCCAGCAGCCCCCTATGGGGCGGGGGTTCCTACGAGCAGTACTTC NA TRBJ2-7 TRBV7-8 TRBD2
CSAKGGGGQPQHF TGCAGTGCGAAAGGAGGGGGCGGGCAGCCCCAGCATTTT NA TRBJ1-5 TRBV20-1 TRBD1
CASSRGHLVTGASETQYF TGCGCCAGCAGCAGGGGACATCTTGTAACGGGAGCCTCCGAGACCCAGTACTTC NA TRBJ2-5 TRBV5-1 NA
CASSLEGHLQETQYF TGCGCCAGCAGCTTGGAGGGACACCTCCAAGAGACCCAGTACTTC few TRBJ2-5 TRBV5-1 NA
CASSPWAQNTGELFF TGTGCCAGCAGCCCTTGGGCTCAGAACACCGGGGAGCTGTTTTTT many TRBJ2-2 TRBV7-2 NA
CSVNLPMNTEAFF TGCAGCGTTAATTTGCCTATGAACACTGAAGCTTTCTTT NA TRBJ1-1 TRBV29-1 NA
CSARLRKWDEQFF TGCAGTGCTAGACTGCGGAAATGGGATGAGCAGTTCTTC NA TRBJ2-1 TRBV20-1 NA
CSARGTSGRDYEQYF TGCAGTGCTAGGGGGACTAGCGGGAGGGACTACGAGCAGTACTTC NA TRBJ2-7 TRBV20-1 TRBD2
CASRKLPTGPNEQFF TGCGCCAGCAGGAAGTTGCCAACGGGGCCCAATGAGCAGTTCTTC few TRBJ2-1 TRBV5-1 NA
CASSQAKNEQFF TGTGCCAGCAGCCAAGCTAAAAATGAGCAGTTCTTC few TRBJ2-1 TRBV14 NA
CASSARGGRNTEAFF TGTGCCAGCAGCGCCCGTGGGGGAAGGAACACTGAAGCTTTCTTT NA TRBJ1-1 TRBV7-9 NA
CASTHQRRHTDTQYF TGTGCCAGCACCCACCAGCGGAGACACACAGATACGCAGTATTTT NA TRBJ2-3 TRBV12-3/TRBV12-4 NA
CASRRGQGVYEQYF TGTGCCAGCAGAAGGGGACAGGGGGTCTACGAGCAGTACTTC NA TRBJ2-7 TRBV12-3/TRBV12-4 TRBD1
CASSFTPLGSYEQYF TGTGCCAGCAGTTTTACTCCGCTCGGCTCCTACGAGCAGTACTTC NA TRBJ2-7 TRBV7-9 NA
CASSPRFNSPLHF TGTGCCAGCAGTCCAAGGTTTAATTCACCCCTCCACTTT few TRBJ1-6 TRBV6-1 NA
CASSATTGHGYTF TGTGCCAGCAGCGCGACGACAGGGCATGGCTACACCTTC NA TRBJ1-2 TRBV5-5 TRBD1
CASSSQTRSENPLYTEAFF TGTGCCAGCAGCTCGCAAACAAGATCTGAGAACCCCTTATACACTGAAGCTTTCTTT NA TRBJ1-1 TRBV6-2/TRBV6-3 NA
CATPVVDGRANSWMYNEQFF TGTGCCACCCCGGTGGTGGACGGGAGGGCCAATAGTTGGATGTACAATGAGCAGTTCTTC few TRBJ2-1 TRBV24-1 TRBD2
CASTDRTSGAYEQYF TGTGCCAGCACCGACCGGACTAGCGGAGCCTACGAGCAGTACTTC few TRBJ2-7 TRBV6-2/TRBV6-3 TRBD2
CASSVRSGDTEAFF TGTGCCAGCAGCGTGAGATCTGGGGACACTGAAGCTTTCTTT NA TRBJ1-1 TRBV9 NA
CASSQDNLKEGYNEQFF TGCGCCAGCAGCCAAGATAATTTAAAGGAGGGTTACAATGAGCAGTTCTTC NA TRBJ2-1 TRBV4-3 NA
CASSQDGRARDTQYF TGTGCCAGCAGCCAAGACGGGAGGGCGCGAGATACGCAGTATTTT few TRBJ2-3 TRBV3-1 TRBD2